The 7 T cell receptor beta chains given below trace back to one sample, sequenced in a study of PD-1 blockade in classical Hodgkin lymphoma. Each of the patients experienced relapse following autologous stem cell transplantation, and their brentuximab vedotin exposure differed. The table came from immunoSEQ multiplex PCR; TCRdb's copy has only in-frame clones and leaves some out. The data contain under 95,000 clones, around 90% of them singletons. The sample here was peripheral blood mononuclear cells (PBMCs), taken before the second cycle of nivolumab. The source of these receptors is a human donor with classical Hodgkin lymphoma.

The CDR3 bases are TGTGCCAGCAGTTTATATAGGGGAGCTAACTATGGCTACACCTTC. This codes for CASSLYRGANYGYTF. V is TRBV28 and J is TRBJ1-2, with D perhaps TRBD1 (5 bases). Germline CDR1 is MDHEN and CDR2 is SYDVKM. V lost 1 base, J lost 0 bases, and 9 bases lay in between. The CDR3 runs to 15 residues.

The CDR3 spells CASSPSGRGGELFF. The CDR3 DNA reads TGTGCCAGCAGTCCTAGCGGGAGGGGCGGGGAGCTGTTTTTT. This sequence joins TRBV27 and TRBJ2-2; 12 bases fit TRBD2. CDR1 and CDR2 (germline): MNHEY, SMNVEV (reference sequence). The CDR3 sequence is 14 residues long. Trimming cost V 5 bases and J 7 bases; bases outside gene matches: 2.

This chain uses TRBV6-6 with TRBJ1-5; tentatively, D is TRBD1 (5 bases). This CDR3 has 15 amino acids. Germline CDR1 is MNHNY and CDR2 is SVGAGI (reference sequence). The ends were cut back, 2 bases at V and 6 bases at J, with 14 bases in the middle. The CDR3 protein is CASSYLGSGSQPQHF. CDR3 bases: TGTGCCAGCAGTTACCTGGGCTCAGGGAGTCAGCCCCAGCATTTT.

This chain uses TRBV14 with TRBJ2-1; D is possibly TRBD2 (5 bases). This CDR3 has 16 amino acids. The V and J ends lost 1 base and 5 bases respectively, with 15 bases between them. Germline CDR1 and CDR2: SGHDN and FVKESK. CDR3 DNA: TGTGCCAGCAGCCAAGCCAGGCTAGCAGTGAACAATGAGCAGTTCTTC. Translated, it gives CASSQARLAVNNEQFF.

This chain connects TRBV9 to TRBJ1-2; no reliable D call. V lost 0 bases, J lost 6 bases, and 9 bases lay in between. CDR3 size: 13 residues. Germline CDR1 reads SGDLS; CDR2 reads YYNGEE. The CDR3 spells CASSVEGWNGYTF. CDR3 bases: TGTGCCAGCAGCGTAGAGGGATGGAATGGCTACACCTTC. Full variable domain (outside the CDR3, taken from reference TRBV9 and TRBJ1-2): DSGVTQTPKHLITATGQRVTLRCSPRSGDLSVYWYQQSLDQGLQFLIQYYNGEERAKGNILERFSAQQFPDLHSELNLSSLELGDSALYFCASSVEGWNGYTFGSGTRLTVV.

The CDR3 region has the DNA TGTGCCAGCAGTTTAGCTACAGGGCCAGGGACCTACGAGCAGTACTTC. It encodes CASSLATGPGTYEQYF. This chain connects TRBV28 to TRBJ2-7; a possible D gene is TRBD1 (6 bases). CDR1 and CDR2 from the germline V gene are MDHEN and SYDVKM. The CDR3 is 16 amino acids. V was cut by 2 bases and J by 2 bases, with 16 bases left in between.

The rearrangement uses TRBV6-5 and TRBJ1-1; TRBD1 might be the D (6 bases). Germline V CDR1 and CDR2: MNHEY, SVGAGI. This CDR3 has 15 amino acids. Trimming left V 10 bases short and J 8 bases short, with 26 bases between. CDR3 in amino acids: CATKGGTSNLAEAFF. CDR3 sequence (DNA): TGTGCCACCAAGGGGGGTACGAGTAACTTGGCGGAAGCTTTCTTT.